What follows are 5 T cell receptor beta chains derived from one specimen sequenced in a study of blood T cell repertoires in COVID-19. Sequencing used immunoSEQ multiplex PCR; TCRdb keeps in-frame clones, though not all of them. The sample shows about 130,000 clones, 70% to 90% of them seen only once. Material: peripheral blood. These receptors all come from a man between 45 and 60 years old with acute or convalescent COVID-19.

This clone was seen once. The rearrangement links TRBV6-5 to TRBJ2-7; perhaps TRBD2 as D (6 bases). CDR1 MNHEY and CDR2 SVGAGI come from the germline V gene. This CDR3 region has 14 residues. V lost 6 bases and J lost 0, with 12 bases in between. DNA for the CDR3: TGTGCCAGCAGGGGACTGTTAGCCTCCTACGAGCAGTACTTC. It encodes CASRGLLASYEQYF.

The chain combines TRBV19 with TRBJ2-1, with 8 bases identical to TRBD2. Germline CDR1 LNHDA, CDR2 SQIVND (reference sequence). There are 15 residues in the CDR3. With 5 bases clipped from V and 6 bases from J, the junction kept 9 bases outside the gene matches. Here the CDR3 DNA reads TGTGCCAGTAGTGCGGGACTAGGCTGGGCCAATGAGCAGTTCTTC. Translated, it gives CASSAGLGWANEQFF.

The V call is TRBV9, the J call TRBJ1-6, with D maybe TRBD1 (5 bases). Between the trimmed V and J ends, which lost 0 bases and 10 bases, there was a span of 17 bases. The CDR3 loop spans 16 amino acids. Germline loops: CDR1 SGDLS, CDR2 YYNGEE. The CDR3, as DNA: TGTGCCAGCAGCGTAGAAGCAGGGAGGCAGGGATCACCCCTCCACTTT. It is translated as CASSVEAGRQGSPLHF.

The chain employs TRBV9 and TRBJ1-2, with D perhaps matching TRBD1 (5 bases). V gave up 4 bases and J gave up 8 bases, with 21 bases separating them. Germline loops: CDR1 SGDLS, CDR2 YYNGEE. The CDR3 extends over 15 amino acids. The CDR3 is CASSNRGATSDGYTF. The DNA of the CDR3 is TGTGCCAGCAGCAACCGCGGGGCCACCTCAGACGGCTACACCTTC.

The V and J genes are TRBV15 and TRBJ1-3, with D unresolved. V was shortened by 2 bases and J by 0 bases, with 14 bases between the two germline ends. The CDR3 runs 17 residues. Germline V gene data show CDR1 as LNHNV and CDR2 as YYDKDF (reference sequence). This CDR3 is CATSRRNSGSSGNTIYF. The CDR3 DNA follows: TGTGCCACCAGCAGACGAAACTCCGGGAGCTCTGGAAACACCATATATTTT.